This T cell receptor beta chain appears in the sequencing data of a study of blood T cell repertoires in COVID-19. The overall study: PBMCs, B-cell-depleted T cells, or T cells were the source of the cDNA or gDNA that made up the material.

Under the authors' procedure: Nucleated cell counts were estimated from reference gene primer amplification. Sequencing used immunoSEQ multiplex PCR; TCRdb keeps in-frame clones, though not all of them. V and J calls and clone size are copied from that table; D and trimming were computed from the DNA. The sample yields 180,000 or so clones, roughly 86% seen once. The CDR3 is 15 amino acids. After removal of 6 bases from V and 6 bases from J, the junction contained 9 bases not matched to a gene. The germline CDR1 and CDR2 sequences are ENHRY and SYGVKD. This receptor was obtained from a woman of 80 years or more in a cohort sampled during active or convalescent COVID-19. The sample taken for sequencing was peripheral blood. This rearrangement joins TRBV10-3 to TRBJ1-5; 9 bases line up with TRBD1. The CDR3 is CAISADRGVGQPQHF. The CDR3 DNA reads TGTGCCATCAGCGCTGACAGGGGGGTCGGTCAGCCCCAGCATTTT.